Following are 32 T cell receptor beta chains from one sample sequenced in a study of T cell clonality in common variable immunodeficiency (dated by TCRdb to the mid-2010s). The library relied on the immunoSEQ multiplex PCR assay. TCRdb retrieved this table from immuneACCESS and kept in-frame rearrangements only. Not all clones are present; in checked studies, unresolved V genes account for under half, and no reason is known for the remainder. This sample is represented by about 64,000 clones, with no singletons among them. In total, the top ten clones hold less than 2% of the sample. The sequenced sample consisted of peripheral blood mononuclear cells. The receptors derive from a person aged 18 to 75 in good health.

Ten or more counts support this clone. The CDR3 goes on 3 residues after the read ends, and that part is filled in from the germline J gene. The chain joins TRBV30 to TRBJ2-3, with TRBD2 identical over 13 bases. From germline, CDR1 is GTSNPN and CDR2 SVGIG (reference sequence). V shed 2 bases, J shed 7 bases, and the junction held 15 bases outside the gene matches. The CDR3 length is 18 residues. The CDR3 DNA, read in part, is TGTGCCTGGAGTACAGAGACTAGCGGGAGGAGAATGCTATATACG. Translation: CAWSTETSGRRMLYT. The entire CDR3 reads CAWSTETSGRRMLYTQYF.

This clone was seen repeatedly, ten times or more. The CDR3 end falls 3 residues outside the read, so it is completed with the germline J gene. The chain has TRBV4-1 and TRBJ1-1; a possible D gene is TRBD1 (6 bases). Germline V gives CDR1 MGHRA, CDR2 YSYEKL. The CDR3 extends over 16 amino acids. V shed 6 bases and J shed 2 bases, with 19 bases lying between them. CDR3 protein: CASRRDIAGVNTEAFF. The DNA read from the CDR3 is TGCGCCAGCAGACGGGACATCGCGGGGGTAAACACTGAA.

This clone was recorded a few times. One junction end disagrees with the germline gene, perhaps due to a read error. The DNA ends 3 residues before the CDR3 does, and the rest of the CDR3 is filled in from the germline J gene. The rearrangement uses TRBV7-2 and TRBJ2-7; D is undetermined. From germline, CDR1 is SGHTA and CDR2 FQGNSA. CDR3 length: 12 residues. The sequenced CDR3 bases are TGTGCCGGCAGCTTGTATCCCTACGAG. Protein sequence: CAGSLYPYE. The full CDR3 protein reads CAGSLYPYEQYF.

This clone was seen ten or more times. The CDR3 end lies 3 residues beyond the end of the read and is filled in from the germline J gene. The V call is TRBV11-2, the J call TRBJ2-7; D possibly uses TRBD1 or TRBD2 (5 bases each). The CDR3 runs 15 residues. In germline, CDR1 is SGHAT, CDR2 FQNNGV. V was clipped by 2 bases and J by 2 bases, with 13 bases between them. The CDR3 reads CASSLFQGVPYEQYF. The part of the CDR3 DNA that was read is TGTGCCAGCAGCTTATTCCAGGGAGTTCCCTACGAG. Complete variable domain (other parts from reference TRBV11-2 and TRBJ2-7): EAGVAQSPRYKIIEKRQSVAFWCNPISGHATLYWYQQILGQGPKLLIQFQNNGVVDDSQLPKDRFSAERLKGVDSTLKIQPAKLEDSAVYLCASSLFQGVPYEQYFGPGTRLTVT.

This clone was counted at least ten times. The CDR3 extends 3 residues past the end of the read, so its final part is completed from the germline J gene. V is TRBV7-2 and J is TRBJ1-1, with TRBD1 as a possible D gene (6 bases). This CDR3 has 12 residues. Germline loops: CDR1 SGHTA, CDR2 FQGNSA. This chain's CDR3 is CASSTYQGEAFF. The DNA read from the CDR3 is TGTGCCAGCAGCACGTACCAGGGGGAA.

This clone was picked up many times. The sequenced fragment ends 3 residues before the CDR3 boundary, so the rest is inferred from the germline J gene. V is TRBV2 and J is TRBJ2-2; TRBD1 aligns across 11 bases. The trim removed 5 bases at V and 2 bases at J, leaving 4 bases unmatched. The CDR3 extends over 16 amino acids. The V gene's germline CDR1 is SNHLY and CDR2 FYNNEI. The CDR3 sequence: CASSSDRGRNTGELFF. The DNA read from the CDR3 is TGTGCCAGCAGTTCGGACAGGGGGCGCAACACCGGGGAG.

There are many counts of this clone. The CDR3 goes on 3 residues after the read ends, and that part is filled in from the germline J gene. The rearrangement joins TRBV30 to TRBJ2-1; tentatively, D is TRBD2 (6 bases). Germline V gives CDR1 GTSNPN, CDR2 SVGIG (reference sequence). The CDR3 consists of 14 residues. V was shortened by 0 bases and J by 6 bases, with 12 bases between the two germline ends. CDR3 bases read: TGTGCCTGGAGTGTTATCGGGGGTTTCAATGAG. It encodes CAWSVIGGFNE. The whole CDR3 sequence reads CAWSVIGGFNEQFF.

This clone was detected only a few times. The sequenced part of the CDR3 DNA is TGCAGTGCTAGAGAACAGCCTTCCTACGAG. It codes for CSAREQPSYE. The whole CDR3 sequence reads CSAREQPSYEQYF. The V call is TRBV20-1, the J call TRBJ2-7, with D unclear. The sequence runs out 3 residues before the end of the CDR3; the remainder is reconstructed from the germline J gene. V lost 0 bases and J lost 1, with 7 bases in between. The CDR3 covers 13 residues. The germline CDR1 and CDR2 sequences are DFQATT and SNEGSKA (reference sequence).

This clone has at least ten counts. The read ends 3 residues shy of where the CDR3 ends; the end is completed using the germline J gene. The chain combines TRBV18 with TRBJ2-2; 7 positions agree with TRBD1. Germline V gene sequence: CDR1 KGHSH, CDR2 LQKENI. The ends lost 4 bases at V and 4 bases at J; junction bases unmatched: 6. There are 15 residues in the CDR3. The CDR3 DNA, read in part, is TGTGCCAGCTCACATGGACAGGACCGCACCGGGGAG. Its translation is CASSHGQDRTGE. The entire CDR3 protein is CASSHGQDRTGELFF.

This clone has a count of ten or more. The read terminates 3 residues ahead of where the CDR3 ends, so the germline J gene completes it. The chain uses TRBV5-1 and TRBJ1-1; a weak D match, TRBD1 (6 bases). V lost 5 bases, J lost 1 base, and 15 bases lay in between. The CDR3 is 15 residues long. CDR1 is SGHRS, CDR2 YFSETQ, per germline. This CDR3 is CASRPGGPGNTEAFF. Incomplete CDR3 DNA: TGCGCCAGCAGGCCGGGGGGCCCCGGGAACACTGAA.

This clone has a count of ten or more. The read ends 3 residues before the CDR3 terminus; that terminus is restored from the germline J gene. This sequence joins TRBV7-3 and TRBJ2-1; 12 positions match TRBD2. V shed 5 bases, J shed 9 bases, and the junction held 14 bases outside the gene matches. CDR3 length: 17 residues. The germline V gene has CDR1 SGHTA and CDR2 FQGTGA. Incomplete CDR3 DNA: TGTGCCAGCAGCCAAATGCCAACTAGCGGGAGGTCGAGTGAG. It encodes CASSQMPTSGRSSE. The CDR3 reads in full as CASSQMPTSGRSSEQFF.

This clone came up many times. With the read ending 3 residues before the CDR3 end, the germline J gene is used to fill in that end. The chain couples TRBV2 to TRBJ2-7; 9 bases are shared with TRBD1. The CDR3 runs to 14 residues. V was clipped by 9 bases and J by 5 bases; unmatched bases: 11. CDR1 and CDR2 from the germline V gene are SNHLY and FYNNEI. The part of the CDR3 DNA that was read is TGTGCCAGTCGTTTAGGGACAGGGACAAACGAG. This encodes CASRLGTGTNE. The CDR3 reads in full as CASRLGTGTNEQYF.

This clone was picked up many times. The missing CDR3 end, 3 residues past where the read stops, is filled in from the germline J gene. The rearrangement links TRBV6-1 to TRBJ2-6, with TRBD1 matching 8 bases. The junction had 4 bases not matched to a gene; V was cut back by 1 base and J by 2 bases. The germline CDR1 and CDR2 sequences are MNHNS and SASEGT. CDR3 length: 17 amino acids. The CDR3 protein is CASSEVAGGTGANVLTF. Incomplete CDR3 DNA: TGTGCCAGCAGTGAAGTGGCAGGGGGCACTGGGGCCAACGTC.

This clone has ten or more counts. The read ends 3 residues before the CDR3 terminus; that terminus is restored from the germline J gene. V is TRBV29-1 and J is TRBJ1-5; TRBD1 agrees at 8 bases. The germline V gene has CDR1 SQVTM and CDR2 ANQGSEA. Germline trimming cut 0 bases from V and 7 bases from J; bases unmatched to any gene: 8. CDR3 length: 15 amino acids. The CDR3 region is CSVEDPTGGQQPQHF. Partial CDR3 DNA: TGCAGCGTTGAAGACCCTACAGGGGGGCAGCAGCCC.

There are many counts of this clone. The sequence runs out 3 residues before the end of the CDR3; the remainder is reconstructed from the germline J gene. The V gene is TRBV12-3 or TRBV12-4, the J gene TRBJ1-1; possible D gene TRBD1, 5 bases. V lost 7 bases to trimming and J lost 1 base, with 10 bases between them. The CDR3 loop spans 13 amino acids. The DNA read from the CDR3 is TGTGCCAGCAAACTGACAGCGAACACTGAA. Translation: CASKLTANTE. The entire CDR3 sequence reads CASKLTANTEAFF.

At least ten counts were recorded for this clone. The CDR3 end is not reached by the read, which stops 3 residues before it; the germline J gene fills it in. The chain uses TRBV20-1 and TRBJ2-3, with a weak D call TRBD2 (5 bases). The CDR3 runs 14 residues. CDR1 DFQATT and CDR2 SNEGSKA come from the germline V gene (reference sequence). Trimming took 1 base from V and 2 from J, leaving 10 bases between them. The CDR3 DNA, read in part, is TGCAGTGCTAGAGTTAGCGAGACCACAGATACG. This gives the protein CSARVSETTDT. The entire CDR3 reads CSARVSETTDTQYF.

This clone was recorded many times. The read finishes 3 residues shy of the CDR3 end, and the germline J gene is used to complete it. This chain connects TRBV4-2 to TRBJ2-3, with TRBD1 identical over 9 bases. The CDR3 has 17 residues. Trimming removed 0 bases from V and 3 bases from J; junction bases left unmatched: 7. The V gene's germline CDR1 is LGHNA and CDR2 YNFKEQ. CDR3 region: CASSQDPPGQGTDTQYF. Partial CDR3 DNA: TGTGCCAGCAGCCAAGATCCTCCGGGACAGGGAACAGATACG.

This clone has ten or more counts. The CDR3 is cut off 3 residues early in the read; its end comes from the germline J gene. J is TRBJ2-3 and V is TRBV9; no firm D call. CDR3 size: 14 residues. Germline loops: CDR1 SGDLS, CDR2 YYNGEE. Trimming cost V 3 bases and J 0 bases, with 8 bases left between them. The CDR3 DNA, read in part, is TGTGCCAGCAGCGGACGGGTGAGCACAGATACG. Amino acid sequence: CASSGRVSTDT. The whole CDR3 sequence is CASSGRVSTDTQYF. The variable domain in full, with the rest retrieved from reference TRBV9 and TRBJ2-3, is DSGVTQTPKHLITATGQRVTLRCSPRSGDLSVYWYQQSLDQGLQFLIQYYNGEERAKGNILERFSAQQFPDLHSELNLSSLELGDSALYFCASSGRVSTDTQYFGPGTRLTVL.

As to this clone: The sequence runs out 3 residues before the end of the CDR3; the remainder is reconstructed from the germline J gene. The chain has TRBV30 and TRBJ1-6, with a weak D call TRBD1 (5 bases). Germline V gives CDR1 GTSNPN, CDR2 SVGIG (reference sequence). The CDR3 covers 15 residues. Trimming cost V 4 bases and J 3 bases, with 13 bases left between them. The part of the CDR3 DNA that was read is TGTGCCTGGACCGGACATGACAGCTATAATTCACCC. Translation gives CAWTGHDSYNSP. In full, the CDR3 reads CAWTGHDSYNSPLHF.

This clone has ten or more counts. The CDR3 is cut off 3 residues early in the read; its end comes from the germline J gene. This rearrangement joins TRBV6-2 or TRBV6-3 to TRBJ2-7; D is uncertain. Trimming pared 6 bases from V and 1 base from J, leaving 7 bases between. Germline lookup yields CDR1 MNHEY and CDR2 SVGEGT. This CDR3 is built from 12 residues. The CDR3 is CASSRESYEQYF. Incomplete CDR3 DNA: TGTGCCAGCAGCCGCGAGTCCTACGAG.

This clone occurred many times. The CDR3 goes on 3 residues after the read ends, and that part is filled in from the germline J gene. V and J are TRBV2 and TRBJ2-1; D not certain. CDR3 length: 14 amino acids. V was trimmed by 7 bases and J by 7 bases, leaving 17 bases between them. Germline V lookup: CDR1 SNHLY, CDR2 FYNNEI. The CDR3 spells CASTPEILGNEQFF. CDR3 bases read: TGTGCCAGCACCCCCGAGATCCTCGGGAATGAG. Looking up the rest from reference TRBV2 and TRBJ2-1 gives the full variable domain: EPEVTQTPSHQVTQMGQEVILRCVPISNHLYFYWYRQILGQKVEFLVSFYNNEISEKSEIFDDQFSVERPDGSNFTLKIRSTKLEDSAMYFCASTPEILGNEQFFGPGTRLTVL.

In this sample, this clone turned up many times. From the germline J gene comes the end of the CDR3, since the read stops 3 residues before it. J is TRBJ2-3 and V is TRBV27, with D unresolved. This CDR3 comprises 13 residues. Germline V gives CDR1 MNHEY, CDR2 SMNVEV (reference sequence). Trimming cost V 5 bases and J 6 bases, with 12 bases left between them. The CDR3 DNA, read in part, is TGTGCCAGCAGTCCTAGGAGAATTGATACG. This codes for CASSPRRIDT. The complete CDR3 reads CASSPRRIDTQYF.

There are many counts of this clone. The CDR3 end falls 3 residues outside the read, so it is completed with the germline J gene. The chain couples TRBV19 to TRBJ2-1; 8 bases are shared with TRBD2. V trimming: 9 bases; J trimming: 7 bases; junction bases outside the gene matches: 11. Per the germline V gene, CDR1 is LNHDA and CDR2 is SQIVND (reference sequence). The CDR3 has 14 amino acids. CDR3 residues: CASHLGGAMNEQFF. The sequenced CDR3 bases are TGTGCCAGCCACCTCGGGGGGGCCATGAATGAG.

The table lists this clone with many counts. The read ends 3 residues shy of where the CDR3 ends; the end is completed using the germline J gene. The chain uses TRBV19 and TRBJ1-1; the match to TRBD1 covers 8 bases. J was trimmed by 6 bases and V by 8 bases; bases with no gene match: 8. This CDR3 region has 13 residues. Germline V gene lookup returns CDR1 LNHDA and CDR2 SQIVND (reference sequence). Partial CDR3 DNA: TGTGCCAGTTCAGGACAGGGCTTGGCTGAA. Residues: CASSGQGLAE. The entire CDR3 reads CASSGQGLAEAFF.

This clone has just a few counts. Read data end 3 residues before the CDR3 end; the end is taken from the germline J gene. The chain couples TRBV19 to TRBJ1-2; 10 bases match TRBD1. Per germline, CDR1 LNHDA and CDR2 SQIVND (reference sequence). The CDR3 covers 14 residues. Partial CDR3 DNA: TGTGCCAGTACCTCCGGGACAGGGGTACACGAC. Its protein product is CASTSGTGVHD. The whole CDR3 protein reads CASTSGTGVHDYTF.

This clone was found many times. The missing CDR3 end, 3 residues past where the read stops, is filled in from the germline J gene. This chain connects TRBV5-4 to TRBJ2-5, with a tentative D call TRBD1 (5 bases). The V gene lost 0 bases and the J gene lost 4 bases, with 10 bases spanning the gap. Germline V gene lookup returns CDR1 SGHNT and CDR2 YYREEE (reference sequence). This CDR3 spans 14 amino acids. CDR3 DNA (partial): TGTGCCAGCAGCTTGGAAGGGGCACGAGAGACC. Its protein is CASSLEGARET. The CDR3 in full is CASSLEGARETQYF. Drawing the rest from reference TRBV5-4 and TRBJ2-5, the complete variable domain is ETGVTQSPTHLIKTRGQQVTLRCSSQSGHNTVSWYQQALGQGPQFIFQYYREEENGRGNFPPRFSGLQFPNYSSELNVNALELDDSALYLCASSLEGARETQYFGPGTRLLVL.

The table lists this clone with many counts. The CDR3 end is not reached by the read, which stops 3 residues before it; the germline J gene fills it in. The V call is TRBV7-6, the J call TRBJ1-2; 7 bases align to TRBD1. CDR3 length: 15 residues. Germline V gene sequence: CDR1 SGHVS, CDR2 FNYEAQ. Here the CDR3 reads CASSSDRDGWLGYTF. The DNA read from the CDR3 is TGTGCCAGCAGCTCCGACAGGGATGGGTGGTTGGGC.

This clone was seen many times. The missing CDR3 end, 3 residues past where the read stops, is filled in from the germline J gene. The rearrangement uses TRBV7-3 and TRBJ2-3; possibly TRBD2 for D (5 bases). Trimming removed 1 base from V and 0 bases from J, with 5 bases in between. Germline CDR1 and CDR2: SGHTA and FQGTGA. The CDR3 contains 14 residues. The covered CDR3 bases are TGTGCCAGCAGCTTAAGGACTAGCACAGATACG. Residues: CASSLRTSTDT. The full CDR3 protein reads CASSLRTSTDTQYF.

This clone was recorded many times. The sequenced fragment ends 3 residues before the CDR3 boundary, so the rest is inferred from the germline J gene. The chain uses TRBV7-9 and TRBJ2-7; 9 nucleotides line up with TRBD1. J gave up 5 bases and V 6 bases, and 11 bases lay outside the gene matches. From germline, CDR1 is SEHNR and CDR2 FQNEAQ (reference sequence). This CDR3 is built from 15 residues. The sequenced part of the CDR3 DNA is TGTGCCAGCAGTCGTGGCCAGGACAGGGGCCACGAG. Translated: CASSRGQDRGHE. The full CDR3 protein is CASSRGQDRGHEQYF. Full variable domain (outside the CDR3, taken from reference TRBV7-9 and TRBJ2-7): DTGVSQNPRHKITKRGQNVTFRCDPISEHNRLYWYRQTLGQGPEFLTYFQNEAQLEKSRLLSDRFSAERPKGSFSTLEIQRTEQGDSAMYLCASSRGQDRGHEQYFGPGTRLTVT.

This clone was detected ten times or more. The read is 3 residues too short to cover the CDR3 end, so that end is filled in from the germline J gene. The rearrangement uses TRBV5-1 and TRBJ2-2; D is ambiguous. V lost 0 bases and J lost 4, with 10 bases in between. Germline V gene data show CDR1 as SGHRS and CDR2 as YFSETQ. CDR3 size: 15 residues. This CDR3 is CASSLAGVGTGELFF. Incomplete CDR3 DNA: TGCGCCAGCAGCTTGGCAGGAGTTGGCACCGGGGAG. Full variable domain (rest looked up from reference TRBV5-1 and TRBJ2-2): KAGVTQTPRYLIKTRGQQVTLSCSPISGHRSVSWYQQTPGQGLQFLFEYFSETQRNKGNFPGRFSGRQFSNSRSEMNVSTLELGDSALYLCASSLAGVGTGELFFGEGSRLTVL.

This clone was observed many times. The read comes to an end 3 residues before the CDR3 does, leaving the germline J gene to fill in the end. This sequence joins TRBV30 and TRBJ1-1, with D maybe TRBD1 (6 bases). Germline-derived CDR1 and CDR2 are GTSNPN and SVGIG (reference sequence). Trimming removed 3 bases from V and 0 bases from J, with 8 bases in between. CDR3 length: 13 residues. CDR3 amino acids: CAWSQGLNTEAFF. CDR3 bases read: TGTGCCTGGAGCCAGGGGCTGAACACTGAA.

This clone was recorded at least ten times. The CDR3 end is not reached by the read, which stops 3 residues before it; the germline J gene fills it in. This sequence joins TRBV20-1 and TRBJ2-1; 15 bases align to TRBD2. Germline-derived CDR1 and CDR2 are DFQATT and SNEGSKA (reference sequence). This CDR3 contains 18 residues. After removal of 5 bases from V and 0 bases from J, the junction contained 8 bases not matched to a gene. The part of the CDR3 DNA that was read is TGCAGTGCTGACCCCGGACTAGCGGGAGGGAGCTCCTACAATGAG. This translates into CSADPGLAGGSSYNE. The CDR3, in full, reads CSADPGLAGGSSYNEQFF.